These 18 T cell receptor beta chains share one sample of origin, sequenced in a study of shared clonotypes between healthy human individuals. Clones were read by immunoSEQ multiplex PCR, and TCRdb kept only the in-frame ones, dropping some. The table includes 2,100,000 or so clones, more than 90% detected once. The sample taken for sequencing was naive CD4+ T cells sorted from blood. Subset specified: CD45RA+ positively selected. These receptors all come from a man between 18 and 35 years old in good health.

This clone was found once. The chain has TRBV5-1 and TRBJ1-1, with a tentative D call TRBD1 (5 bases). Germline V gene lookup returns CDR1 SGHRS and CDR2 YFSETQ. The CDR3 extends over 14 amino acids. Deletions cut 4 bases from V and 1 base from J, with 11 bases between. The CDR3 nucleotides read TGCGCCAGCAGCCAGGGACCGACGAACACTGAAGCTTTCTTT. Translated: CASSQGPTNTEAFF.

V is TRBV14 and J is TRBJ1-1; no definite D call. CDR3 length: 15 residues. V was cut by 1 base and J by 1 base, with 10 bases left in between. CDR1 and CDR2 (germline): SGHDN, FVKESK. The CDR3 loop is CASSQGKRENTEAFF. The DNA of the CDR3 is TGTGCCAGCAGCCAAGGGAAGAGGGAGAACACTGAAGCTTTCTTT.

The chain uses TRBV10-3 and TRBJ2-7, with D perhaps matching TRBD1 (6 bases). Between the trimmed V and J ends, which lost 6 bases and 3 bases, there was a span of 12 bases. The V gene's germline CDR1 is ENHRY and CDR2 SYGVKD. The CDR3 sequence is 13 residues long. CDR3: CAISRDINYEQYF. CDR3 coding DNA: TGTGCCATCAGCCGGGACATCAACTACGAGCAGTACTTC.

This chain joins TRBV28 and TRBJ1-6, with 8 bases identical to TRBD1. Germline CDR1 reads MDHEN; CDR2 reads SYDVKM. The V gene end was trimmed by 8 bases and the J gene end by 3 bases; junction bases not matched to a gene: 6. The CDR3 runs 15 residues. DNA of the CDR3: TGTGCCAGCTCGAGGACAGGGATCTATAATTCACCCCTCCACTTT. Translation gives CASSRTGIYNSPLHF.

V is TRBV9 and J is TRBJ2-1, with 10 positions matching TRBD2. The trim removed 0 bases at V and 8 bases at J, leaving 8 bases unmatched. This CDR3 is 16 amino acids long. Per the germline V gene, CDR1 is SGDLS and CDR2 is YYNGEE. Written as DNA, the CDR3 is TGTGCCAGCAGCGTAGTCCTAGCGGGGGAACAGGATGAGCAGTTCTTC. Translating it yields CASSVVLAGEQDEQFF.

The rearrangement uses TRBV10-3 and TRBJ2-7; 11 bases line up with TRBD2. With V trimmed by 6 bases and J by 4 bases, 11 bases remained unmatched. CDR3 length: 16 residues. The germline V gene has CDR1 ENHRY and CDR2 SYGVKD. CDR3 residues: CAISGITSGSLYEQYF. The CDR3 DNA sequence: TGTGCCATCAGCGGCATTACTAGCGGGAGTCTTTACGAGCAGTACTTC.

This clone has only a few counts. The chain combines TRBV10-3 with TRBJ1-2, with D possibly being TRBD1 (6 bases). Trimming removed 6 bases at V and 0 bases at J, with 11 bases between. This CDR3 is built from 14 residues. The germline gives CDR1 ENHRY, CDR2 SYGVKD. CDR3 sequence: CAIRRDIANYGYTF. CDR3 sequence (DNA): TGTGCCATCAGACGGGACATTGCTAACTATGGCTACACCTTC.

This chain connects TRBV28 to TRBJ2-3; 7 positions agree with TRBD1. Trimming removed 5 bases from V and 1 base from J; junction bases left unmatched: 6. Per germline, CDR1 MDHEN and CDR2 SYDVKM. The CDR3 length is 15 residues. CDR3 residues: CASSVNRGGTDTQYF. CDR3 sequence (DNA): TGTGCCAGCAGTGTAAACAGGGGTGGCACAGATACGCAGTATTTT.

The chain links TRBV18 to TRBJ1-5; D gene uncertain. This CDR3 spans 16 amino acids. The germline gives CDR1 KGHSH, CDR2 LQKENI. Trimming took 4 bases from V and 0 from J, leaving 13 bases between them. The CDR3 loop reads CASSLDGSYSNQPQHF. CDR3 DNA sequence: TGTGCCAGCTCACTGGACGGAAGTTATAGCAATCAGCCCCAGCATTTT. Variable domain in full (rest from reference TRBV18 and TRBJ1-5): NAGVMQNPRHLVRRRGQEARLRCSPMKGHSHVYWYRQLPEEGLKFMVYLQKENIIDESGMPKERFSAEFPKEGPSILRIQQVVRGDSAAYFCASSLDGSYSNQPQHFGDGTRLSIL.

For this clone: Other nucleotide sequences in the sample specify the same CDR3. The J gene is TRBJ2-5, the V gene TRBV5-1, with D possibly matching TRBD2 (5 bases). V was shortened by 0 bases and J by 2 bases, with 11 bases between the two germline ends. CDR1 is SGHRS, CDR2 YFSETQ, per germline. The CDR3 has 15 residues. The CDR3 reads CASSLEGGRQETQYF. The CDR3 coding sequence is TGCGCCAGCAGCTTGGAGGGCGGGCGTCAAGAGACCCAGTACTTC.

The CDR3 is CSASRTGDYTF. In nucleotides, the CDR3 is TGCAGTGCTTCCCGGACAGGAGACTACACCTTC. The chain combines TRBV20-1 with TRBJ1-2, with 7 bases aligning to TRBD1. CDR1 is DFQATT, CDR2 SNEGSKA, per germline (reference sequence). V lost 5 bases and J lost 10; bases outside the gene matches: 7. The CDR3 runs 11 residues.

The chain recombines TRBV5-6 with TRBJ2-7; possible D gene TRBD1, 6 bases. Per the germline V gene, CDR1 is SGHDT and CDR2 is YYEEEE. Trimming removed 0 bases at V and 3 bases at J, with 13 bases between. This CDR3 has 15 residues. Here the CDR3 DNA reads TGTGCCAGCAGCTTGGGTTCCGGACAGAACTACGAGCAGTACTTC. Protein: CASSLGSGQNYEQYF.

The chain has TRBV5-1 and TRBJ2-2, with TRBD2 identical over 8 bases. CDR1 SGHRS and CDR2 YFSETQ come from the germline V gene. Unmatched junction bases numbered 6, after V lost 4 bases and J lost 1 base. The CDR3 is 16 residues long. The CDR3 loop is CASSLIAGMNTGELFF. Written as DNA, the CDR3 is TGCGCCAGCAGCCTCATAGCGGGGATGAACACCGGGGAGCTGTTTTTT.

The chain combines TRBV6-5 with TRBJ1-2; D might be TRBD1 (5 bases). Per germline, CDR1 MNHEY and CDR2 SVGAGI. The CDR3 runs to 14 residues. V shed 2 bases and J shed 7 bases, with 14 bases lying between them. DNA for the CDR3: TGTGCCAGCAGTTACGGTCGGGACCGACCTGGCTACACCTTC. Its protein product is CASSYGRDRPGYTF.

J is TRBJ1-5 and V is TRBV28; 9 bases fit TRBD1. From germline, CDR1 is MDHEN and CDR2 SYDVKM. V was pared by 8 bases and J by 2 bases, with 4 bases of the junction left unmatched. The length of the CDR3 is 14 residues. In nucleotides, the CDR3 is TGTGCCAGCCACACAGGGGGCCGCAATCAGCCCCAGCATTTT. The encoded protein is CASHTGGRNQPQHF.

This clone was recorded once. The V gene is TRBV5-4, the J gene TRBJ2-1; the D gene is possibly TRBD2 (7 bases). This CDR3 contains 14 residues. Trimming removed 4 bases at V and 9 bases at J, with 17 bases between. CDR1 and CDR2 (germline): SGHNT, YYREEE (reference sequence). CDR3 sequence: CASSPKGGTSEQFF. The CDR3 region has the DNA TGTGCCAGCAGCCCAAAGGGGGGGACCAGTGAGCAGTTCTTC.

This sequence joins TRBV10-1 and TRBJ2-5; 7 nucleotides align to TRBD2. Germline values: CDR1 WNHNN, CDR2 SYGVQD (reference sequence). This CDR3 is 15 amino acids long. V trimming: 3 bases; J trimming: 1 base; junction bases outside the gene matches: 5. The CDR3 loop is CASSDSSGPQETQYF. The DNA for the CDR3 is TGCGCCAGCAGTGACTCTAGCGGCCCCCAAGAGACCCAGTACTTC.

The chain uses TRBV5-1 and TRBJ2-5; 9 bases line up with TRBD2. The V gene's germline CDR1 is SGHRS and CDR2 YFSETQ. The CDR3 spans 17 residues. Trimming cost V 0 bases and J 1 base; bases outside gene matches: 7. The CDR3 is CASSLVGTSSFQETQYF. In nucleotides, the CDR3 is TGCGCCAGCAGCTTGGTTGGGACTAGCTCCTTCCAAGAGACCCAGTACTTC.